This TCR beta chain was found in a study of T-cell memory formation after mild COVID-19. One entry per CDR3 protein, called by TCRdb with MiXCR from the 5' RACE reads. The table records about 360,000 distinct CDR3 sequences, about an eighth of them present only once. The CDR3 contains 16 residues. Germline trimming cut 8 bases from V and 8 bases from J; bases unmatched to any gene: 16. The sequenced material came from PBMCs or a T cell subset sorted from them (not recorded which). This clonotype originated in a man in his late teens or twenties who had mild COVID-19 (a few samples of this study predate the infection). Cell type and time point are not known. This chain links TRBV12-3 or TRBV12-4 with TRBJ2-1; 9 bases align to TRBD2. The CDR3 nucleotides read TGTGCCAGCCACTGGGGGACGCCCGGGACTAGCCATGAGCAGTTCTTC. It translates to CASHWGTPGTSHEQFF.